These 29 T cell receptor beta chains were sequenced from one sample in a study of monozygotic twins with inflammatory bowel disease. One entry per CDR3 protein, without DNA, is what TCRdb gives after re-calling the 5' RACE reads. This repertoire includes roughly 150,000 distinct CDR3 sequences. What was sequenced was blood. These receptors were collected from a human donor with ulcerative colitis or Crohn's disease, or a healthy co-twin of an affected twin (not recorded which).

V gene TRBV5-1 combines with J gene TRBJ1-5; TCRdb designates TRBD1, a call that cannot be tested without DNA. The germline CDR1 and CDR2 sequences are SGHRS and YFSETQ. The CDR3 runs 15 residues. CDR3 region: CASKKDRGPNQPQHF.

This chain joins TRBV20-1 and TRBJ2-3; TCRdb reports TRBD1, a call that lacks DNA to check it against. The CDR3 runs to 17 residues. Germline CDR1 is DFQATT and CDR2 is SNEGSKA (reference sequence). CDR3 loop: CSARPIGTGVFPDTQYF.

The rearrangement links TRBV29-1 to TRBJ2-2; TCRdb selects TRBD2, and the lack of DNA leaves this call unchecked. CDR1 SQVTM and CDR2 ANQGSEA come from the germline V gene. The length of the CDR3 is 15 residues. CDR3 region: CSVVGGSSHTGELFF.

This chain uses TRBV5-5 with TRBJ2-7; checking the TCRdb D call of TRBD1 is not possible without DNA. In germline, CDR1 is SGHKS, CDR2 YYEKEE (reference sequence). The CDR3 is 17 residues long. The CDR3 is CASSSGPGTAIHYEQYF. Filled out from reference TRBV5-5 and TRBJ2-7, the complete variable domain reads DAGVTQSPTHLIKTRGQQVTLRCSPISGHKSVSWYQQVLGQGPQFIFQYYEKEERGRGNFPDRFSARQFPNYSSELNVNALLLGDSALYLCASSSGPGTAIHYEQYFGPGTRLTVT.

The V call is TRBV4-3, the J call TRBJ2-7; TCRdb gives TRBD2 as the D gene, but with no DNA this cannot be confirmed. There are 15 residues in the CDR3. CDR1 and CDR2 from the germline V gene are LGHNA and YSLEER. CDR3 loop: CASSPSDLAGGEQYF.

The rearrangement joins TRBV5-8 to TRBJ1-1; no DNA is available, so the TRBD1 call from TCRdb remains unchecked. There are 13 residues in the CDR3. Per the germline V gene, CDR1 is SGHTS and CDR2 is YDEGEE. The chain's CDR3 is CASSLWGSTEAFF.

This chain's CDR3 is CASRIRDQPQHF. The V call is TRBV12-3 or TRBV12-4, the J call TRBJ1-5; as DNA is missing, the TRBD1 call by TCRdb cannot be tested. The length of the CDR3 is 12 residues.

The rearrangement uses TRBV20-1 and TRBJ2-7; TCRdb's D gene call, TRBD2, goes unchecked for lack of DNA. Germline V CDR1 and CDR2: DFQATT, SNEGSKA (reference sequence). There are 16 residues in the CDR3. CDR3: CSARDPLAGGPNEQYF.

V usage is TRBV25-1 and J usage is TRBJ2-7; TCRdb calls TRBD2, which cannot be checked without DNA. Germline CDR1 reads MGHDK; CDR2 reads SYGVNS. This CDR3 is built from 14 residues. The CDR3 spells CASSSRTSNHEQYF.

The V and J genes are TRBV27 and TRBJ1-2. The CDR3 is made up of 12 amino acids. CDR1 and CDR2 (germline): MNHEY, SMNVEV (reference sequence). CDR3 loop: CASRGMDYGYTF.

Here the CDR3 reads CASSQDTGTSGRRGYNEQFF. This sequence joins TRBV4-1 and TRBJ2-1; checking the TCRdb D call of TRBD2 is not possible without DNA. The CDR3 has 20 residues. CDR1 is MGHRA and CDR2 is YSYEKL in the germline V gene.

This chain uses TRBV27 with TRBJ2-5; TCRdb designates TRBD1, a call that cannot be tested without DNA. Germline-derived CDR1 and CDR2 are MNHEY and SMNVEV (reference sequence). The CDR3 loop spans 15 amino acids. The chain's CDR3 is CASSPHQGLGETQYF.

The CDR3 sequence is CASSLDTGVVKEQYF. The chain combines TRBV7-2 with TRBJ2-7; TCRdb indicates TRBD1, and absent DNA this call remains unverified. Germline V CDR1 and CDR2: SGHTA, FQGNSA. The CDR3 consists of 15 residues.

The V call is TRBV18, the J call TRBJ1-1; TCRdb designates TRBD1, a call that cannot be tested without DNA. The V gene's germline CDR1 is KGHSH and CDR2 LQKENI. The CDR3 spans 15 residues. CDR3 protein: CASSPYRQGSTEAFF.

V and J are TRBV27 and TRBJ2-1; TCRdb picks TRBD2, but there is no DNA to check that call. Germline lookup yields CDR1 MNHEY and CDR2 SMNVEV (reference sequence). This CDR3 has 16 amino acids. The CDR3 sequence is CASSSPGTSGYNEQFF.

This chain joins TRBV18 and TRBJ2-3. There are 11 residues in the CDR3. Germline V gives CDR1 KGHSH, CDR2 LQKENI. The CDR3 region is CAGGYADTQYF.

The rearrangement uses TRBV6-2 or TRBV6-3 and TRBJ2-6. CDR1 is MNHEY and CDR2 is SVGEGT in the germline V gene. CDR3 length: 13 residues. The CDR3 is CASSPIGANVLTF.

CDR3 in amino acids: CSAEDRPGNTIYF. The V and J genes are TRBV20-1 and TRBJ1-3. CDR1 DFQATT and CDR2 SNEGSKA come from the germline V gene (reference sequence). This CDR3 has 13 residues.

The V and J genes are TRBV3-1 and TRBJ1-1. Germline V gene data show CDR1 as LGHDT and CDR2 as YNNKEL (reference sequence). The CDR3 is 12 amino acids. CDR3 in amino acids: CASSHQNTEAFF. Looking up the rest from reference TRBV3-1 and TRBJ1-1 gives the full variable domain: DTAVSQTPKYLVTQMGNDKSIKCEQNLGHDTMYWYKQDSKKFLKIMFSYNNKELIINETVPNRFSPKSPDKAHLNLHINSLELGDSAVYFCASSHQNTEAFFGQGTRLTVV.

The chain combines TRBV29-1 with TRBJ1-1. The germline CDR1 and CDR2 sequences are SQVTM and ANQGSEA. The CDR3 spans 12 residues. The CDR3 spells CSVERMNTEAFF.

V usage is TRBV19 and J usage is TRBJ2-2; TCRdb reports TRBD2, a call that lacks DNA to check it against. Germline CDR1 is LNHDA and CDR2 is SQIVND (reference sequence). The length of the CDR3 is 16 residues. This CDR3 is CASSVSSGWNTGELFF.

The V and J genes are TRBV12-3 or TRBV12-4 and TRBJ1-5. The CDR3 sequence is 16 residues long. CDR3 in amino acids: CASSLGRPRGSQPQHF.

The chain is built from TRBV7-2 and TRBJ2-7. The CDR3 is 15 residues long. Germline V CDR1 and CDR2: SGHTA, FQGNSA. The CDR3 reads CASSSAGVYSYEQYF. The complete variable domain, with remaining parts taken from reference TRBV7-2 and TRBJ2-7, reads GAGVSQSPSNKVTEKGKDVELRCDPISGHTALYWYRQSLGQGLEFLIYFQGNSAPDKSGLPSDRFSAERTGGSVSTLTIQRTQQEDSAVYLCASSSAGVYSYEQYFGPGTRLTVT.

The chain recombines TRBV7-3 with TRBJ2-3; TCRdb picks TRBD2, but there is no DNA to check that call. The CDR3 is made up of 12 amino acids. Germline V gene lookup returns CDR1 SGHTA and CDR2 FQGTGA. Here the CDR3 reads CASSEGTDTQYF.

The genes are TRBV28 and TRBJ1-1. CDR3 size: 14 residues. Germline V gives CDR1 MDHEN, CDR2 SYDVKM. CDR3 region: CASSLRLMIIEAFF. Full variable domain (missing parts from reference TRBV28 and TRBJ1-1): DVKVTQSSRYLVKRTGEKVFLECVQDMDHENMFWYRQDPGLGLRLIYFSYDVKMKEKGDIPEGYSVSREKKERFSLILESASTNQTSMYLCASSLRLMIIEAFFGQGTRLTVV.

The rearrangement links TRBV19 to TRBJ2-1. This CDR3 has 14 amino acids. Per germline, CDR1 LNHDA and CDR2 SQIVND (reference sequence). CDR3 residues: CASSTSGSPNEQFF.

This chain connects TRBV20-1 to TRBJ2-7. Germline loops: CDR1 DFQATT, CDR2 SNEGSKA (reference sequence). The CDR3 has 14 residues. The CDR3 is CSARLSGSTDEQYF.

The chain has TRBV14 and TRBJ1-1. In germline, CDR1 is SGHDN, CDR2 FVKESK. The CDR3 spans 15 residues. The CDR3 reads CASSQDAVRNTEAFF.

The CDR3 is CASSQIRLAGVYEQYF. The V call is TRBV4-3, the J call TRBJ2-7; the D gene TCRdb calls, TRBD2, cannot be checked with no DNA. Germline CDR1 LGHNA, CDR2 YSLEER. This CDR3 contains 16 residues.